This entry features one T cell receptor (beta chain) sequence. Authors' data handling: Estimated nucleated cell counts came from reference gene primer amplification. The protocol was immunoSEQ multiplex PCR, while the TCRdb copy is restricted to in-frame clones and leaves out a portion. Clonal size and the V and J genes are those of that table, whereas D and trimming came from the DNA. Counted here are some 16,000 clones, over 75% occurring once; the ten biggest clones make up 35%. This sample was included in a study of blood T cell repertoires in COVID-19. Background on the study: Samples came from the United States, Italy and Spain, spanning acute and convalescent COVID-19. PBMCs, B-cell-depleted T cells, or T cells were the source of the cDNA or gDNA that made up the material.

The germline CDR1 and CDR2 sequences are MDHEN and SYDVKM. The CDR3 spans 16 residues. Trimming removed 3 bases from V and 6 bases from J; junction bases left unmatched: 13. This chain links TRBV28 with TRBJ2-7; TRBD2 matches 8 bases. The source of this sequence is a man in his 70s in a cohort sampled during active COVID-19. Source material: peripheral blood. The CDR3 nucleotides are TGTGCCAGCAGTTTGAGAGCGGGAGCCGTTGGCGGCGAGCAGTACTTC. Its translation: CASSLRAGAVGGEQYF.